Each of the 17 T cell receptor beta chains below was sequenced from the same sample in a study of T cell responses to AZD1222 COVID-19 vaccine. Sequencing used immunoSEQ multiplex PCR; TCRdb keeps in-frame clones, though not all of them. The sample carries tens of thousands of clones, around nine tenths recorded once. The sample was peripheral blood, taken 28 days after the second AZD1222 dose. These receptors were taken from an adult who received the AZD1222 COVID-19 vaccine.

The chain carries TRBV7-2 and TRBJ1-4; 12 bases are shared with TRBD1. V was pared by 6 bases and J by 0 bases, with 11 bases of the junction left unmatched. The length of the CDR3 is 19 residues. CDR1 is SGHTA and CDR2 is FQGNSA in the germline V gene. Written as DNA, the CDR3 is TGTGCCAGCAGTCCCGGGACAGGGGGCCTACTCGCAACTAATGAAAAACTGTTTTTT. Protein sequence: CASSPGTGGLLATNEKLFF.

For the CDR3, the DNA is TGTGCCAGCATAAAGCGGGGGGGCGCCTACAATGAGCAGTTCTTC. Translation: CASIKRGGAYNEQFF. The V and J genes are TRBV6-5 and TRBJ2-1; TRBD2 matches 10 bases. Per germline, CDR1 MNHEY and CDR2 SVGAGI. Germline trimming cut 7 bases from V and 2 bases from J; bases unmatched to any gene: 5. This CDR3 has 15 residues.

This chain joins TRBV6-6 and TRBJ1-1, with D unresolved. V shed 8 bases and J shed 2 bases, with 9 bases lying between them. This CDR3 is 12 amino acids long. CDR1 is MNHNY and CDR2 is SVGAGI in the germline V gene (reference sequence). CDR3: CASSATNTEAFF. The CDR3 nucleotides read TGTGCCAGCTCAGCTACTAACACTGAAGCTTTCTTT.

The chain has TRBV19 and TRBJ2-1; no clear D gene. Germline lookup yields CDR1 LNHDA and CDR2 SQIVND (reference sequence). The CDR3 contains 13 residues. V was cut by 3 bases and J by 6 bases, with 9 bases left in between. CDR3 amino acids: CASSMGPSNEQFF. CDR3 sequence (DNA): TGTGCCAGTAGTATGGGCCCAAGCAATGAGCAGTTCTTC.

The chain recombines TRBV3-1 (or the pseudogene TRBV3-2) with TRBJ1-1; 8 bases match TRBD1. CDR3 length equals 15 residues. V shed 4 bases and J 0 bases; nucleotides not matched to a gene: 4. The germline V gene has CDR1 LGHDT and CDR2 YNNKEL (reference sequence). CDR3 coding DNA: TGTGCCAGCAGCCCCAAGGGACAGGTGAACACTGAAGCTTTCTTT. Its translation is CASSPKGQVNTEAFF.

This clone was observed once. The CDR3 bases are TGTGCCAGCAGCCAAGGGATGAACACTGAAGCTTTCTTT. Translating it yields CASSQGMNTEAFF. The rearrangement joins TRBV3-1 (or the pseudogene TRBV3-2) to TRBJ1-1; no clear D. Germline V gives CDR1 LGHDT, CDR2 YNNKEL (reference sequence). With 1 base removed from V and 0 bases from J, the gap between germline ends came to 3 bases. The CDR3 spans 13 residues.

The rearrangement links TRBV6-2 or TRBV6-3 to TRBJ1-5; D gene ambiguous. Germline lookup yields CDR1 MNHEY and CDR2 SVGEGT. Trimming shortened V by 5 bases and J by 4 bases, and 9 bases separated the two germline ends. This CDR3 region has 13 residues. The CDR3 nucleotides read TGTGCCAGCAGTCCAAATATGAATCAGCCCCAGCATTTT. This codes for CASSPNMNQPQHF.

The chain links TRBV28 to TRBJ1-2; D is unclear. The germline V gene has CDR1 MDHEN and CDR2 SYDVKM. V lost 2 bases and J 2 bases, leaving 6 bases between the germline ends. This CDR3 region has 13 residues. This CDR3 reads CASSLEINYGYTF. The CDR3 region has the DNA TGTGCCAGCAGTTTAGAGATAAACTATGGCTACACCTTC.

This clone has a single count. The chain is built from TRBV11-2 and TRBJ2-5; TRBD2 matches at 7 bases. CDR3 length: 14 amino acids. With V trimmed by 7 bases and J by 2 bases, 7 bases remained unmatched. The V gene's germline CDR1 is SGHAT and CDR2 FQNNGV. CDR3 region: CASTAGTTQETQYF. The CDR3 DNA reads TGTGCCAGCACGGCCGGGACTACACAAGAGACCCAGTACTTC.

CDR3 sequence: CASSQIQGPKNIQYF. The CDR3 DNA reads TGTGCCAGCAGCCAGATTCAGGGCCCAAAAAACATTCAGTACTTC. The V and J genes are TRBV3-1 (or the pseudogene TRBV3-2) and TRBJ2-4; possibly TRBD1 for D (5 bases). Trimming took off 3 bases at V and 4 bases at J, with 13 bases between the two ends. Germline lookup yields CDR1 LGHDT and CDR2 YNNKEL (reference sequence). This CDR3 spans 15 amino acids.

This chain joins TRBV6-5 and TRBJ1-5, with 7 bases fitting TRBD1. Germline V lookup: CDR1 MNHEY, CDR2 SVGAGI. The CDR3 spans 15 residues. After removal of 5 bases from V and 5 bases from J, the junction contained 9 bases not matched to a gene. CDR3 DNA: TGTGCCAGCAGTCCAACAGGGGCGCTCTATCAGCCCCAGCATTTT. It encodes CASSPTGALYQPQHF.

The rearrangement links TRBV7-8 to TRBJ2-5; D is perhaps TRBD2 (6 bases). The V end lost 1 base, the J end lost 1 base, and 7 bases lay between the germline ends. Germline CDR1 SGHVS, CDR2 FQNEAQ. The CDR3 sequence is 14 residues long. The CDR3 protein is CASSLGTTQETQYF. The DNA for the CDR3 is TGTGCCAGCAGCTTAGGGACTACCCAAGAGACCCAGTACTTC.

The chain couples TRBV5-1 to TRBJ1-2, with TRBD1 as a possible D gene (5 bases). The germline CDR1 and CDR2 sequences are SGHRS and YFSETQ. Deletions cut 1 base from V and 0 bases from J, with 10 bases between. The CDR3 has 15 amino acids. CDR3 bases: TGCGCCAGCAGCTTGAACGGGGCAGCTAACTATGGCTACACCTTC. Its protein product is CASSLNGAANYGYTF.

The chain has TRBV9 and TRBJ2-2, with a tentative D call TRBD2 (6 bases). V was clipped by 4 bases and J by 2 bases, with 18 bases between them. The germline gives CDR1 SGDLS, CDR2 YYNGEE. This CDR3 is 17 amino acids long. CDR3 sequence (DNA): TGTGCCAGCAGCCACCACCGGGCGGGGATAAACACCGGGGAGCTGTTTTTT. Translating gives CASSHHRAGINTGELFF.

This clone has just one count. The V and J genes are TRBV7-6 and TRBJ1-2; 8 positions match TRBD1. V gave up 5 bases and J gave up 4 bases; unmatched junction bases: 9. CDR3 length: 15 residues. From germline, CDR1 is SGHVS and CDR2 FNYEAQ. The CDR3 coding sequence is TGTGCCAGCAGCCCTAGACAGGGGAATGTCTATGGCTACACCTTC. Protein: CASSPRQGNVYGYTF. Based on the CDR3 plus reference TRBV7-6 and TRBJ1-2, the full variable domain is GAGVSQSPRYKVTKRGQDVALRCDPISGHVSLYWYRQALGQGPEFLTYFNYEAQQDKSGLPNDRFSAERPEGSISTLTIQRTEQRDSAMYRCASSPRQGNVYGYTFGSGTRLTVV.

The gene calls are TRBV15 and TRBJ1-1; D is unclear. Germline V gene sequence: CDR1 LNHNV, CDR2 YYDKDF (reference sequence). The ends were cut back, 4 bases at V and 13 bases at J, with 13 bases in the middle. The CDR3 runs 11 residues. The CDR3: CATSTGFEDFF. CDR3 in DNA: TGTGCCACCAGCACTGGGTTTGAGGATTTCTTT. Complete variable domain (other parts from reference TRBV15 and TRBJ1-1): DAMVIQNPRYQVTQFGKPVTLSCSQTLNHNVMYWYQQKSSQAPKLLFHYYDKDFNNEADTPDNFQSRRPNTSFCFLDIRSPGLGDTAMYLCATSTGFEDFFGQGTRLTVV.

The chain carries TRBV18 and TRBJ1-2; 8 positions agree with TRBD1. The CDR3 runs 16 residues. The V segment lost 3 bases and the J segment 6 bases; nucleotides outside the gene matches: 12. Looked up from germline, CDR1 is KGHSH and CDR2 is LQKENI. CDR3 sequence reads: CASSPPGTGMTDGYTF. The CDR3, as DNA: TGTGCCAGCTCACCCCCTGGGACAGGAATGACGGATGGCTACACCTTC.